This entry features one T cell receptor (beta chain) sequence. Its antigen is currently unknown. Antigen-specific CD4+ T cells were expanded with viral peptide pools in the ViraFEST assay before sequencing. Researchers isolated CD4+ T cells once roughly nine days of culture had elapsed. The person acquired a PCR-confirmed SARS-CoV-2 infection between March and December 2020. Each well held about 2.1 million PBMC cultured with 7.5 to 10 ug/ml peptides and roughly 11 IU/ml IL-2. Cells had half their medium changed to IL-2 medium on days 3 and 7. These data originate in a study of vaccination effects on CD4 cells after COVID-19. Study background: Sampling of two convalescent patients took place 16 days and one week prior to vaccination. Study-wide points: The study, lacking early post-infection timepoints, had few convalescent patients.

Measured with immunoSEQ multiplex PCR; TCRdb has only the in-frame clones, and not every one. Of around 26,000 clones detected, 75% to 80% appear once; the ten largest clones hold about 16%. Per germline, CDR1 LNHDA and CDR2 SQIVND (reference sequence). The CDR3 sequence is 15 residues long. V was pared by 3 bases and J by 6 bases, with 16 bases between. The genes are TRBV19 and TRBJ2-3, with TRBD1 as a possible D gene (6 bases). The sample in question was CD4+ T cells from PBMCs cultured with HCoV-NL63 spike peptides, obtained before COVID-19 vaccination. This receptor was obtained from a human donor who had a prior SARS-CoV-2 infection. The CDR3 DNA reads as TGTGCCAGTAGTATGTGGACAGCTGACGGGGATACGCAGTATTTT. This encodes CASSMWTADGDTQYF. Using reference TRBV19 and TRBJ2-3 for the parts outside the CDR3, the full variable domain is DGGITQSPKYLFRKEGQNVTLSCEQNLNHDAMYWYRQDPGQGLRLIYYSQIVNDFQKGDIAEGYSVSREKKESFPLTVTSAQKNPTAFYLCASSMWTADGDTQYFGPGTRLTVL.